The T cell receptor beta chain described here comes from a study of T cells in narcolepsy. Findings and caveats of the study: In some patient and control memory CD4+ samples, autoreactive clones were absent. Same-patient CSF and blood CD4+ T cell clonotypes included HCRT-specific and TRIB2-specific autoreactive ones.

Sequenced by immunoSEQ multiplex PCR; TCRdb stores in-frame clones only, minus some. The sample lists tens of thousands of clones, about 80% seen once, with 0.71% in the top ten. CDR3 length: 13 residues. Trimming shortened V by 1 base and J by 4 bases, and 2 bases separated the two germline ends. Germline V gene sequence: CDR1 MNHNS, CDR2 SASEGT. Regarding this clone: What it recognizes is unknown.

Input material: CD45RA- memory CD4+ T cells from PBMCs. The source is a human donor with narcolepsy. The rearrangement links TRBV6-1 to TRBJ1-6; D call uncertain. The CDR3 sequence is CASSEGYNSPLHF. The CDR3, as DNA: TGTGCCAGCAGTGAAGGGTATAATTCACCCCTCCACTTT.